Listed here is a single TCR beta chain. A junction boundary mismatches the germline segment, possibly from a read error. Until they underwent thyroid surgery, no patient had received any treatment. Per the germline V gene, CDR1 is SGHRS and CDR2 is YFSETQ. The CDR3 is 16 amino acids. Per the study methods: The study's classifier, a distant-metastasis tool for papillary thyroid cancer, was built using CDR3 differences across clinicopathological groups. Via MiXCR, TCRdb re-called the PCR reads. These V and J calls derive from TCRdb rather than the authors' analysis. The sample includes about 21,000 clones, roughly 16% of them seen just once. The data belong to a study of metastatic and nonmetastatic thyroid tumors. Turning to the study itself: Repertoires from malignant and benign thyroid patients were compared across blood and tumor or nodule tissue.

Sequencing was carried out using tumor tissue. The clonotype originates from a female donor with papillary thyroid cancer or a benign thyroid nodule (not recorded which). Some clones in this sample may be carry-over from other donors' samples. The V call is TRBV5-1, the J call TRBJ1-1; D unclear. CDR3 loop: CASSSPGLHLYTEDLF. The CDR3 DNA follows: TGCGCCAGCAGCTCCCCGGGTCTCCATCTGTACACTGAAGATTTATTT.